The 6 T cell receptor beta chains presented below share a single source sample, sequenced in a study of shared clonotypes between healthy human individuals. Profiled with immunoSEQ multiplex PCR; TCRdb holds only in-frame clones, not every one. The data contain about 1,500,000 clones, around 95% of them seen just once; the ten biggest clones take up approximately 1.1%. Material: naive CD4+ T cells sorted from blood. The subset: CD45RA+ positively selected. These receptors were taken from a man aged 25-45 years in good health.

J is TRBJ2-3 and V is TRBV30; D gene uncertain. Germline V gene sequence: CDR1 GTSNPN, CDR2 SVGIG (reference sequence). This CDR3 is 15 amino acids long. V lost 0 bases and J 2 bases, leaving 12 bases between the germline ends. Here the CDR3 reads CAWSVLSYPTDTQYF. In DNA, the CDR3 is TGTGCCTGGAGTGTACTCTCCTATCCCACAGATACGCAGTATTTT. Full variable domain (outside the CDR3, taken from reference TRBV30 and TRBJ2-3): SQTIHQWPATLVQPVGSPLSLECTVEGTSNPNLYWYRQAAGRGLQLLFYSVGIGQISSEVPQNLSASRPQDRQFILSSKKLLLSDSGFYLCAWSVLSYPTDTQYFGPGTRLTVL.

The chain combines TRBV4-3 with TRBJ2-5; the D is unclear. The CDR3 has 15 amino acids. The germline V and J ends were trimmed by 0 bases and 8 bases, with 16 bases remaining between them. Germline V gene sequence: CDR1 LGHNA, CDR2 YSLEER. This CDR3 is CASSQELDFANTQYF. DNA of the CDR3: TGCGCCAGCAGCCAAGAACTCGACTTCGCCAACACCCAGTACTTC.

Turning to this clone: The sample contains more than one DNA sequence encoding this CDR3. The CDR3 DNA reads as TGTGCCAGCTCACCGCTCCGGACGGACTCTGGAAACACCATATATTTT. This codes for CASSPLRTDSGNTIYF. This chain uses TRBV18 with TRBJ1-3; D remains ambiguous. Deletions cut 3 bases from V and 0 bases from J, with 12 bases between. The CDR3 has 16 residues. From germline, CDR1 is KGHSH and CDR2 LQKENI.

The genes are TRBV6-1 and TRBJ2-7; D not resolved. Between the trimmed V and J ends, which lost 6 bases and 0 bases, there was a span of 12 bases. This CDR3 comprises 14 residues. Germline V gene sequence: CDR1 MNHNS, CDR2 SASEGT. The CDR3 loop is CASRQATFSYEQYF. The CDR3, as DNA: TGTGCCAGCAGACAAGCCACTTTCTCCTACGAGCAGTACTTC.

Here the CDR3 reads CASSFMDREAYGYTF. The CDR3 bases are TGTGCCAGCAGCTTTATGGACAGGGAGGCCTATGGCTACACCTTC. The gene calls are TRBV5-5 and TRBJ1-2; TRBD1 aligns across 8 bases. Germline CDR1 reads SGHKS; CDR2 reads YYEKEE (reference sequence). CDR3 size: 15 residues. Trimming removed 2 bases from V and 4 bases from J; junction bases left unmatched: 7.

This chain joins TRBV28 and TRBJ2-7; maybe TRBD2 (7 bases). Germline V lookup: CDR1 MDHEN, CDR2 SYDVKM. The V gene lost 4 bases and the J gene lost 0 bases, with 13 bases spanning the gap. The CDR3 consists of 15 residues. The CDR3 DNA reads as TGTGCCAGCAGTTATCCGGCGGGGGCCTCCTACGAGCAGTACTTC. Its protein product is CASSYPAGASYEQYF.